This is a list of T cell receptor beta chains from one sample in a study of monozygotic twins with inflammatory bowel disease. TCRdb reanalyzed the 5' RACE reads, giving one entry per CDR3 protein sequence and no DNA. Here the sample table reports around 450,000 distinct CDR3 sequences. Sequencing used blood. Every receptor here comes from a human donor with ulcerative colitis or Crohn's disease, or a healthy co-twin of an affected twin (not recorded which). Both conserved end residues are part of each CDR3. The order of the fields is V gene, J gene, CDR3 protein.

TRBV6-5	TRBJ2-1	CASSYIASGRFVYNEQFF
TRBV18	TRBJ1-5	CASSSQGEGQPQHF
TRBV20-1	TRBJ2-7	CSASPPDRGGDEQYF
TRBV12-3/TRBV12-4	TRBJ2-2	CASNPGQAYTGELFF
TRBV20-1	TRBJ2-2	CSARDLGQGTGELFF
TRBV29-1	TRBJ2-5	CSVEDMGGSRETQYF
TRBV18	TRBJ1-1	CASSPSKNTEAFF
TRBV4-2	TRBJ1-4	CASSHVEGQGFEKLFF
TRBV12-3/TRBV12-4	TRBJ2-2	CASSFGSGTGELFF
TRBV29-1	TRBJ1-1	CSVAPDGNTEAFF
TRBV10-3	TRBJ2-3	CATEAGSTDTQYF
TRBV7-9	TRBJ2-7	CASSRMTAGEQYF
TRBV9	TRBJ2-3	CASSLQEDTQYF
TRBV7-2	TRBJ2-3	CASSSDSLLARYF
TRBV24-1	TRBJ2-1	CATSDSLAGGSNEQFF
TRBV7-3	TRBJ2-3	CASSLSAGASDTQYF
TRBV18	TRBJ2-1	CASSPPQGNEQFF
TRBV11-2	TRBJ2-3	CASSLNPFFLAGSSTDTQYF
TRBV9	TRBJ1-2	CASSVTGQGTSYGYTF
TRBV11-2	TRBJ2-1	CASSLSQGSNEQFF
TRBV5-1	TRBJ2-7	CASSLAGTSGQGTYEQYF
TRBV24-1	TRBJ2-2	CATSDGLAGLRTGELFF
TRBV19	TRBJ2-3	CASSIGLRDSTDTQYF
TRBV24-1	TRBJ2-1	CATSDFRTEQFF
TRBV5-5	TRBJ1-5	CASSFGQGGQPQHF
TRBV7-9	TRBJ2-7	CASTREDNYEQYF
TRBV12-3/TRBV12-4	TRBJ2-7	CASSSFRTDEQYF
TRBV29-1	TRBJ2-3	CSVERSGVTDTQYF
TRBV5-1	TRBJ2-7	CASRVSGSLGEQYF
TRBV5-1	TRBJ1-2	CASSLGTEGGYTF
TRBV5-1	TRBJ2-7	CASSSLAWGSDEQYF
TRBV2	TRBJ2-7	CASLTSPRAGDSYEQYF
TRBV3-1	TRBJ2-1	CASSHVVSYNEQFF
TRBV20-1	TRBJ1-2	CSAPYPWGYGYTF
TRBV6-2/TRBV6-3	TRBJ2-5	CASRVPAGGLETQYF
TRBV18	TRBJ1-1	CASSPQGQGNTEAFF
TRBV2	TRBJ2-4	CASAWGRSSKNIQYF
TRBV6-5	TRBJ1-3	CASSYGQYGNTIYF
TRBV28	TRBJ2-1	CASTPGTAVSYNEQFF
TRBV10-2	TRBJ1-2	CASSESRTAYGYTF